This TCR beta chain originates from a study of patients with pleural tuberculosis. TCRdb used MiXCR to reprocess the reads, holding one entry per CDR3 protein. The table includes about 29,000 distinct CDR3 sequences, 18% detected once. The V end was cut by 6 bases, the J end by 6 bases, with 5 bases between. The CDR3 has 10 amino acids. CDR1 is DFQATT, CDR2 SNEGSKA, per germline (reference sequence). The clonotype was recovered from a human donor with pleural tuberculosis. This rearrangement joins TRBV20-1 to TRBJ2-2; D tentatively reads TRBD1 or TRBD2 (5 bases each). Material for sequencing was peripheral blood. Here the CDR3 reads CSAGAGELFF. The CDR3 DNA follows: TGCAGTGCGGGGGCCGGGGAGCTGTTTTTT.